This entry features one TCR beta chain sequence. Its antigen is still unknown. The CDR3, cysteine through phenylalanine, is 15 amino acids long. DNA is not recorded here. The germline V gene (reference sequence) supplies CDR1 MNHEY and CDR2 SMNVEV. Sequencing relied on a NextSeq 550. The Human TCR Profiling Kit (MiLaboratory) was used to prepare UMI-labeled 5' RACE TRB cDNA libraries. The full amount of extracted RNA was used for cDNA synthesis, and the full amount of resulting cDNA was used for PCR amplification. Libraries were prepared in parallel with an identical number of PCR cycles. The original methods were these. With a requirement of at least two reads per UMI, MIGEC and MiXCR extracted about 52,000 +/- 9,100 unique UMI-labeled TRB cDNA molecules per library. On average, each library contained 40,000 +/- 10,000 functional in-frame TRB CDR3 nucleotide clonotypes without stop codons. After each sample was downsampled to 5000 UMI-labeled TRB molecules, VDJtools was used to calculate diversity metrics such as normalized Shannon-Wiener and Chao1. VDJtools computed clonotype-size-weighted physicochemical properties of the central five CDR3 residues: interaction energy, strength, volume and Kidera factor 4. With the reads reprocessed by TCRdb, a single entry stands for each CDR3 protein sequence and no DNA is reported. Clone size and V and J calls follow TCRdb, not the original study. The table kept for this sample lists roughly 110,000 distinct CDR3 sequences. 0.38% of the sample goes to the ten largest clones.

This record belongs to a study of CXCR3-negative and CXCR3-positive naive CD8 T cells (dated by TCRdb to about 2019). Background on the whole study: In total, about 135 million TRB reads were obtained, or roughly 1.5 +/- 0.3 million reads per library. The diversity and physicochemical repertoire analyses included around 10 donors pooled from two independent experiments. TRBV-TRBJ cluster analysis included naive subsets from several donors and memory cells from 3 donors. Overall study outcomes, separate from this receptor: Freshly isolated PBMCs were used for most assays because CXCR3 expression went down partially after cryopreservation. Comparably high repertoire diversity was found in both naive subsets, whereas much lower repertoire diversity was found in memory CD8+ T cells. Compared with CXCR3-negative naive cells, CXCR3-positive naive cells had TRB CDR3s with higher hydrophobicity (lower Kidera factor 4), lower energy, and higher strength and volume indices. TRBV-TRBJ usage was similar between naive CXCR3-negative and CXCR3-positive cells from the same donor, while memory cells showed distinct patterns. Surface CD5, linked to self-reactivity in mice, was comparable between naive subsets; TCR interaction strength was therefore also inferred from TRB CDR3 physicochemical properties.

Each CD8+ T cell subset was flow-sorted in triplicate, and some 300,000 cells per subset were placed directly into RLT lysis buffer. To keep memory contaminants out, a stringent definition of naive CD8+ T cells was applied: CD45RO-CCR7+CD27+CD95-. Peripheral blood mononuclear cells were isolated from buffy coats using standard density gradient centrifugation. A FACSAria III was used to flow-sort naive CXCR3-negative and CXCR3-positive CD8+ T cells. An RNeasy Mini Kit was used to extract total RNA from the sorted cells. The clonotype comes from a human donor in good health. Some clones in this sample may be carry-over from other donors' samples. The sequence is built from TRBV27 and TRBJ2-1. The sample comprised naive CXCR3+ CD8+ T cells from blood. The cell subset or site label on this specimen signifies: CD45RO-CCR7+CD27+CD95- naive CD8+ T cells expressing CXCR3 (TNR3+). This receptor carries the CDR3 CASSSLESSYNEQFF.